What follows are 12 T cell receptor beta chains derived from one specimen sequenced in a study of shared clonotypes between healthy human individuals. This table comes from immunoSEQ multiplex PCR, and its TCRdb copy is limited to in-frame clones, with some not included. The sample carries 2 million to 2.5 million clones, approximately 96% recorded once. The sample comprised naive CD4+ T cells sorted from blood. Subset in this sample: CD45RA+ positively selected. Receptors originate from a man in his late teens or twenties in good health.

This chain connects TRBV19 to TRBJ2-5; D gene ambiguous. The CDR3 contains 13 residues. V shed 9 bases and J shed 4 bases, with 15 bases lying between them. Germline V gene lookup returns CDR1 LNHDA and CDR2 SQIVND (reference sequence). The chain's CDR3 is CASRLAVGETQYF. The CDR3 DNA sequence: TGTGCCAGCCGACTTGCCGTTGGAGAGACCCAGTACTTC. The whole variable domain, remainder taken from reference TRBV19 and TRBJ2-5, is DGGITQSPKYLFRKEGQNVTLSCEQNLNHDAMYWYRQDPGQGLRLIYYSQIVNDFQKGDIAEGYSVSREKKESFPLTVTSAQKNPTAFYLCASRLAVGETQYFGPGTRLLVL.

The chain combines TRBV18 with TRBJ2-1, with TRBD2 matching over 10 bases. The length of the CDR3 is 17 residues. Germline CDR1 is KGHSH and CDR2 is LQKENI. V lost 5 bases and J lost 4; bases outside the gene matches: 11. Here the CDR3 reads CASSSTSSGSLYNEQFF. CDR3 DNA sequence: TGTGCCAGCTCATCCACTTCTAGCGGGAGTTTGTACAATGAGCAGTTCTTC.

The rearrangement joins TRBV5-1 to TRBJ2-1; D may correspond to TRBD1 or TRBD2 (7 bases each). Trimming took off 7 bases at V and 10 bases at J, with 24 bases between the two ends. This CDR3 is built from 15 residues. The germline CDR1 and CDR2 sequences are SGHRS and YFSETQ. CDR3 sequence (DNA): TGCGCCAGCGGGACTACAGGGGCCCGCGCTTGGGAGCAGTTCTTC. This gives the protein CASGTTGARAWEQFF.

The V call is TRBV18, the J call TRBJ1-2; no clear D gene. Trimming removed 2 bases from V and 4 bases from J, with 14 bases in between. Per germline, CDR1 KGHSH and CDR2 LQKENI. This CDR3 comprises 15 residues. In DNA form, the CDR3 reads TGTGCCAGCTCACCAAGTCCCGGGTTCAGCTATGGCTACACCTTC. This translates into CASSPSPGFSYGYTF.

The rearrangement joins TRBV27 to TRBJ1-6; maybe TRBD1 (5 bases). The germline CDR1 and CDR2 sequences are MNHEY and SMNVEV (reference sequence). This CDR3 comprises 15 residues. V lost 5 bases and J 7 bases, leaving 15 bases between the germline ends. The CDR3 coding sequence is TGTGCCAGCAGTCAAGACATGGGGCAGAATTCACCCCTCCACTTT. The encoded protein is CASSQDMGQNSPLHF.

This sequence joins TRBV5-1 and TRBJ2-1; 7 bases line up with TRBD1. This CDR3 is 13 amino acids long. CDR1 SGHRS and CDR2 YFSETQ come from the germline V gene. V gave up 3 bases and J gave up 5 bases; unmatched junction bases: 2. This CDR3 reads CASSWDSNNEQFF. In nucleotides, the CDR3 is TGCGCCAGCAGCTGGGACAGCAACAATGAGCAGTTCTTC.

V gene TRBV29-1 combines with J gene TRBJ2-7; 8 bases fit TRBD2. CDR3 length: 14 amino acids. Germline CDR1 is SQVTM and CDR2 is ANQGSEA. The V and J ends lost 6 bases and 3 bases, in that order; junction bases with no gene match: 10. CDR3 in amino acids: CSVAALSGGYEQYF. The CDR3 DNA is TGCAGCGTCGCGGCTCTCAGCGGGGGCTACGAGCAGTACTTC.

The V call is TRBV4-1, the J call TRBJ2-7, with unresolved D. Germline values: CDR1 MGHRA, CDR2 YSYEKL. CDR3 length equals 14 residues. Trimming took 2 bases from V and 5 from J, leaving 13 bases between them. The CDR3 DNA sequence: TGCGCCAGCAGCCAAACGGGCCTCCCGGACGAGCAGTACTTC. Its translation: CASSQTGLPDEQYF.

The gene calls are TRBV7-2 and TRBJ1-2; TRBD1 might be the D (5 bases). The V gene's germline CDR1 is SGHTA and CDR2 FQGNSA. V gave up 2 bases and J gave up 2 bases, with 21 bases separating them. The CDR3 runs to 18 residues. The CDR3 spells CASSLRVMAGIENYGYTF. Written as DNA, the CDR3 is TGTGCCAGCAGCTTAAGGGTTATGGCAGGGATCGAAAACTATGGCTACACCTTC.

The chain is built from TRBV7-2 and TRBJ2-5, with 8 bases aligning to TRBD1. CDR3 length equals 15 residues. Germline CDR1 and CDR2: SGHTA and FQGNSA. Losses at the gene ends were 4 bases for V and 2 bases for J; bases not matched to a gene: 6. CDR3 loop: CASSSGQGRQETQYF. CDR3 nucleotides: TGTGCCAGCAGCTCAGGACAGGGAAGGCAAGAGACCCAGTACTTC. Full variable domain (missing parts from reference TRBV7-2 and TRBJ2-5): GAGVSQSPSNKVTEKGKDVELRCDPISGHTALYWYRQSLGQGLEFLIYFQGNSAPDKSGLPSDRFSAERTGGSVSTLTIQRTQQEDSAVYLCASSSGQGRQETQYFGPGTRLLVL.

As concerns this clone: This CDR3 is also generated by other DNA sequences in the sample. The V and J genes are TRBV30 and TRBJ2-7; TRBD1 matches at 10 bases. Looked up from germline, CDR1 is GTSNPN and CDR2 is SVGIG (reference sequence). The length of the CDR3 is 13 residues. With V trimmed by 5 bases and J by 4 bases, 5 bases remained unmatched. This chain's CDR3 is CAWSTGGPYEQYF. CDR3 sequence (DNA): TGTGCCTGGTCGACAGGGGGCCCTTACGAGCAGTACTTC.

J is TRBJ1-2 and V is TRBV7-8; no clear D. The germline V gene encodes CDR1 SGHVS and CDR2 FQNEAQ. V lost 5 bases to trimming and J lost 8 bases, with 21 bases between them. The CDR3 consists of 15 residues. CDR3 DNA sequence: TGTGCCAGCAGCACCAGAGGACCAAACAGTCGGGGCTACACCTTC. Translated: CASSTRGPNSRGYTF. Full variable domain (remainder filled in from reference TRBV7-8 and TRBJ1-2): GAGVSQSPRYKVAKRGQDVALRCDPISGHVSLFWYQQALGQGPEFLTYFQNEAQLDKSGLPSDRFFAERPEGSVSTLKIQRTQQEDSAVYLCASSTRGPNSRGYTFGSGTRLTVV.